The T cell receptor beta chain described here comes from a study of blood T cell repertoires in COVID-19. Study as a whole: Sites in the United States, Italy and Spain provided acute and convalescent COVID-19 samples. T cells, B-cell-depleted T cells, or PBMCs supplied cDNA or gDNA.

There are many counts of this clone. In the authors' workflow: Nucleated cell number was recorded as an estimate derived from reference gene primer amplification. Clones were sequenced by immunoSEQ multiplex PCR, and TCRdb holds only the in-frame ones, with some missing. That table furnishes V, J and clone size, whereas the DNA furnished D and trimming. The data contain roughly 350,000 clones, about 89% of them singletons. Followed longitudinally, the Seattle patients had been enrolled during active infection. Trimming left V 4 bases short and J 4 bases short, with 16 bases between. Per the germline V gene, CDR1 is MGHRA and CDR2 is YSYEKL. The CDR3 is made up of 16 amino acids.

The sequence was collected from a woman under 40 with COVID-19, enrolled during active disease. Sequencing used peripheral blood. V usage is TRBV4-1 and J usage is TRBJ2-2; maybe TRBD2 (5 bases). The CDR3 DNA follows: TGCGCCAGCAGCCCGTGGACTTCAACTATCACCGGGGAGCTGTTTTTT. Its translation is CASSPWTSTITGELFF.